Each of the 9 T cell receptor beta chains below was sequenced from the same sample in a study of human T cells and chemical hapten exposure. The study extracted total RNA from unfractionated whole blood. TCRdb re-called the 5' RACE reads through MiXCR, storing one row per CDR3 protein. Here the sample spans 120,000 to 150,000 distinct CDR3 sequences, 3.5% to 5% being singletons. These receptors all stem from a female donor in good health.

There are a few counts of this clonotype. The J gene is TRBJ2-7, the V gene TRBV9; possibly TRBD1 or TRBD2 for D (5 bases each). CDR1 and CDR2 (germline): SGDLS, YYNGEE. Between the trimmed V and J ends, which lost 0 bases and 5 bases, there was a span of 18 bases. The CDR3 spans 16 residues. The CDR3 reads CASSVAPGTPTDEQYF. CDR3 DNA: TGTGCCAGCAGCGTAGCCCCCGGGACGCCGACCGACGAGCAGTACTTC.

The chain has TRBV19 and TRBJ1-5; no firm D call. V dropped 3 bases and J dropped 2 bases, with 5 bases sitting between them. This CDR3 has 13 residues. Per germline, CDR1 LNHDA and CDR2 SQIVND (reference sequence). This CDR3 reads CASSIRGNQPQHF. CDR3 DNA: TGTGCCAGTAGTATCCGGGGCAATCAGCCCCAGCATTTT.

This clonotype was found many times. The chain is built from TRBV3-1 and TRBJ1-5; TRBD1 matches 9 bases. V lost 4 bases, J lost 7 bases, and 8 bases stayed unmatched. The CDR3 consists of 15 residues. The germline gives CDR1 LGHDT, CDR2 YNNKEL (reference sequence). CDR3 region: CASSLDRGRGQPQHF. In DNA, the CDR3 is TGTGCCAGCAGCCTGGACAGGGGAAGGGGGCAGCCCCAGCATTTT.

This clonotype showed up just a few times. At one end the junction does not follow the germline gene, possibly because of a read error. The rearrangement uses TRBV29-1 and TRBJ2-6, with TRBD1 identical over 7 bases. Germline CDR1 and CDR2: SQVTM and ANQGSEA. This CDR3 is built from 11 residues. CDR3 loop: CSGEAGGTGAF. CDR3 DNA: TGCAGCGGTGAAGCAGGGGGAACTGGAGCTTTC.

The chain recombines TRBV28 with TRBJ2-7; 7 bases are a match to TRBD1. CDR1 MDHEN and CDR2 SYDVKM come from the germline V gene. There are 14 residues in the CDR3. With 2 bases clipped from V and 3 bases from J, the junction kept 4 bases outside the gene matches. CDR3 DNA sequence: TGTGCCAGCAGTTTACGGGACAGCTACTACGAGCAGTACTTC. As protein: CASSLRDSYYEQYF. The full variable domain, in which reference TRBV28 and TRBJ2-7 provide the parts outside the CDR3, is DVKVTQSSRYLVKRTGEKVFLECVQDMDHENMFWYRQDPGLGLRLIYFSYDVKMKEKGDIPEGYSVSREKKERFSLILESASTNQTSMYLCASSLRDSYYEQYFGPGTRLTVT.

This clonotype was seen many times. This chain uses TRBV6-2 or TRBV6-3 with TRBJ2-1; possibly TRBD1 for D (5 bases). The CDR3 is 17 residues long. The V end lost 2 bases, the J end lost 1 base, and 15 bases lay between the germline ends. The germline gives CDR1 MNHEY, CDR2 SVGEGT. CDR3 in amino acids: CASSYAPFPGSYNEQFF. CDR3 coding DNA: TGTGCCAGCAGTTACGCTCCGTTTCCAGGGTCCTACAATGAGCAGTTCTTC.

At least ten counts were recorded for this clonotype. The CDR3 protein is CASSPLGGYEQYF. The CDR3 nucleotides read TGCGCCAGCAGCCCCCTAGGGGGTTACGAGCAGTACTTC. The chain uses TRBV4-3 and TRBJ2-7, with a tentative D call TRBD1 (6 bases). The CDR3 sequence is 13 residues long. Trimming left V 4 bases short and J 4 bases short, with 11 bases between. Germline lookup yields CDR1 LGHNA and CDR2 YSLEER.

In this sample, this clonotype turned up many times. This rearrangement joins TRBV11-2 to TRBJ2-2; 11 bases are a match to TRBD1. The V segment lost 5 bases and the J segment 5 bases; nucleotides outside the gene matches: 10. CDR3 size: 17 residues. From germline, CDR1 is SGHAT and CDR2 FQNNGV. As DNA, the CDR3 is TGTGCCAGCAGCGAGAGGACAGGGGGCGCGAGAACCGGGGAGCTGTTTTTT. It encodes CASSERTGGARTGELFF.

In its sample, this clonotype was seen many times. The chain has TRBV18 and TRBJ1-2; 7 positions agree with TRBD1. This CDR3 spans 15 amino acids. Germline values: CDR1 KGHSH, CDR2 LQKENI. V shed 3 bases, J shed 2 bases, and the junction held 6 bases outside the gene matches. CDR3 sequence: CASSPNRGENYGYTF. The CDR3 nucleotides read TGTGCCAGCTCACCGAACAGGGGAGAGAACTATGGCTACACCTTC.